Presented here are 11 T cell receptor beta chains from one specimen sequenced in a study of shared T cell receptors in the human thymus. The repertoire was sequenced with immunoSEQ multiplex PCR; TCRdb's copy has only in-frame clones and lacks some. The sample records some 700,000 clones, 80% to 90% being singletons. This sample was also put to use in a study of human thymus T cells.

The sequenced sample was thymocytes. These receptor sequences come from a girl under three years old with a congenital heart defect.

The gene calls are TRBV19 and TRBJ1-5; 7 bases fit TRBD1. CDR1 LNHDA and CDR2 SQIVND come from the germline V gene (reference sequence). This CDR3 is 16 amino acids long. The ends lost 5 bases at V and 7 bases at J; junction bases unmatched: 14. The CDR3 loop is CASSDHLTGSDQPQHF. CDR3 nucleotides: TGTGCCAGTAGTGACCATCTGACAGGGTCCGACCAGCCCCAGCATTTT.

V gene TRBV5-1 combines with J gene TRBJ1-2; 10 nucleotides agree with TRBD1. The length of the CDR3 is 21 residues. Trimming removed 5 bases from V and 2 bases from J; junction bases left unmatched: 24. Germline lookup yields CDR1 SGHRS and CDR2 YFSETQ. CDR3 nucleotide sequence: TGCGCCAGCAGTAACATAGGGACAGGGGAATCATCCGGACGGGTCAACTATGGCTACACCTTC. Its translation is CASSNIGTGESSGRVNYGYTF.

This clone was counted between two and nine times. Here the CDR3 DNA reads TGCGCCAGCAGCTGGGGGGCAGGGGGAGACGTAGCAGATACGCAGTATTTT. Translating gives CASSWGAGGDVADTQYF. This chain links TRBV5-1 with TRBJ2-3, with a possible D match to TRBD1 (7 bases). The CDR3 loop spans 17 amino acids. Deletions cut 3 bases from V and 4 bases from J, with 21 bases between. Germline V CDR1 and CDR2: SGHRS, YFSETQ.

This clone was seen more than once but under ten times. This rearrangement joins TRBV5-6 to TRBJ1-3, with TRBD1 matching over 7 bases. Germline trimming cut 5 bases from V and 3 bases from J; bases unmatched to any gene: 5. The CDR3 spans 14 residues. Germline loops: CDR1 SGHDT, CDR2 YYEEEE. Here the CDR3 DNA reads TGTGCCAGCAGTCTACAGGGGAATGGAAACACCATATATTTT. This sequence encodes CASSLQGNGNTIYF. The full variable domain, with the rest looked up from reference TRBV5-6 and TRBJ1-3, is DAGVTQSPTHLIKTRGQQVTLRCSPKSGHDTVSWYQQALGQGPQFIFQYYEEEERQRGNFPDRFSGHQFPNYSSELNVNALLLGDSALYLCASSLQGNGNTIYFGEGSWLTVV.

This clone was seen a handful of times. The chain couples TRBV7-2 to TRBJ2-7, with TRBD2 identical over 10 bases. This CDR3 has 19 residues. CDR1 is SGHTA, CDR2 FQGNSA, per germline. Germline trimming cut 5 bases from V and 0 bases from J; bases unmatched to any gene: 16. CDR3 sequence reads: CASSPAVRSGGSRSYEQYF. In nucleotides, the CDR3 is TGTGCCAGCAGCCCCGCGGTACGTAGCGGGGGGTCCCGCTCCTACGAGCAGTACTTC.

This clone was observed a single time. This chain joins TRBV27 and TRBJ1-5, with 7 bases identical to TRBD1. The CDR3 is made up of 19 amino acids. CDR1 and CDR2 from the germline V gene are MNHEY and SMNVEV (reference sequence). V shed 7 bases, J shed 0 bases, and the junction held 18 bases outside the gene matches. The CDR3 DNA reads TGTGCCAGCACCGAGACAGGGACCTCCGAATGGTATAGCAATCAGCCCCAGCATTTT. Encoded protein: CASTETGTSEWYSNQPQHF.

V and J are TRBV5-1 and TRBJ2-7, with 7 bases fitting TRBD1. The CDR3 runs to 15 residues. The V segment lost 3 bases and the J segment 4 bases; nucleotides outside the gene matches: 10. Germline V gives CDR1 SGHRS, CDR2 YFSETQ. The CDR3 is CASSYIDRESYEQYF. CDR3 coding DNA: TGCGCCAGCAGCTACATAGACAGGGAGAGTTACGAGCAGTACTTC.

Only one count was recorded for this clone. The V gene is TRBV7-8, the J gene TRBJ2-7; D might be TRBD2 (5 bases). Germline V gives CDR1 SGHVS, CDR2 FQNEAQ. The CDR3 spans 15 residues. V lost 7 bases to trimming and J lost 2 bases, with 18 bases between them. CDR3 sequence reads: CASKVGGPAPYEQYF. CDR3 bases: TGTGCCAGCAAGGTCGGCGGGCCGGCACCCTACGAGCAGTACTTC.

V gene TRBV11-2 combines with J gene TRBJ2-7; tentatively, D is TRBD1 (7 bases). The CDR3 loop spans 15 amino acids. Trimming took 2 bases from V and 3 from J, leaving 14 bases between them. Germline V gene lookup returns CDR1 SGHAT and CDR2 FQNNGV. The CDR3 DNA reads as TGTGCCAGCAGCTTATCCCGCCAGGGGGGCTACGAGCAGTACTTC. This gives the protein CASSLSRQGGYEQYF.

This chain joins TRBV27 and TRBJ2-1; 9 bases fit TRBD1. With V trimmed by 5 bases and J by 5 bases, 4 bases remained unmatched. The CDR3 is 14 residues long. Germline V CDR1 and CDR2: MNHEY, SMNVEV (reference sequence). The DNA of the CDR3 is TGTGCCAGCAGTCCTTGGGACAGGGACAATGAGCAGTTCTTC. Encoded protein: CASSPWDRDNEQFF.

The V call is TRBV4-2, the J call TRBJ1-1; weak D call: TRBD1 (6 bases). V was shortened by 1 base and J by 7 bases, with 22 bases between the two germline ends. The germline V gene has CDR1 LGHNA and CDR2 YNFKEQ. The CDR3 consists of 17 residues. Here the CDR3 DNA reads TGTGCCAGCAGCCAAGGGTTTAGGCAGGGGCGCCCCTGTGAAGCTTTCTTT. Translating gives CASSQGFRQGRPCEAFF.